One and the same sample provided the 26 T cell receptor beta chains below, sequenced in a study of response to subunit inactivated influenza vaccine. Via MiXCR, TCRdb re-called the RT-PCR reads, giving one row per CDR3 protein. The table shows roughly 460,000 distinct CDR3 sequences, with about a tenth occurring only once. Source: PBMCs from blood, taken about 40 days after vaccination. These TCRs come from a man aged 45-65 years who received an inactivated influenza vaccine.

This clonotype was observed a few times. The chain uses TRBV5-1 and TRBJ2-7; D not resolved. The CDR3 contains 15 residues. Trimming removed 1 base at V and 0 bases at J, with 11 bases between. CDR1 is SGHRS, CDR2 YFSETQ, per germline. CDR3 coding DNA: TGCGCCAGCAGCTTGTCCCCAGCTGGCTCCTACGAGCAGTACTTC. Amino acid sequence: CASSLSPAGSYEQYF.

This clonotype has just a few counts. The chain uses TRBV12-3 or TRBV12-4 and TRBJ2-3; 8 bases map to TRBD2. The CDR3 runs 16 residues. With V trimmed by 6 bases and J by 2 bases, 10 bases remained unmatched. CDR3 region: CASSSPGGGDTDTQYF. The CDR3 nucleotides read TGTGCCAGCAGCTCCCCGGGGGGGGGGGACACAGATACGCAGTATTTT.

The table lists this clonotype with a few counts. V is TRBV7-8 and J is TRBJ2-6; D unclear. This CDR3 region has 14 residues. Per the germline V gene, CDR1 is SGHVS and CDR2 is FQNEAQ. Trimming removed 11 bases from V and 0 bases from J, with 11 bases in between. The CDR3 DNA reads as TGTGCCTCCGCTCAGGTCTCTGGGGCCAACGTCCTGACTTTC. It yields the protein CASAQVSGANVLTF. Supplemented by reference TRBV7-8 and TRBJ2-6, the full variable domain reads GAGVSQSPRYKVAKRGQDVALRCDPISGHVSLFWYQQALGQGPEFLTYFQNEAQLDKSGLPSDRFFAERPEGSVSTLKIQRTQQEDSAVYLCASAQVSGANVLTFGAGSRLTVL.

Only a few counts were recorded for this clonotype. This sequence joins TRBV4-2 and TRBJ2-3; 8 nucleotides line up with TRBD2. CDR1 LGHNA and CDR2 YNFKEQ come from the germline V gene. V shed 4 bases, J shed 4 bases, and the junction held 19 bases outside the gene matches. The CDR3 contains 19 residues. The CDR3: CASSPSGGGGTVSADTQYF. In DNA form, the CDR3 reads TGTGCCAGCAGCCCCTCTGGGGGCGGGGGGACCGTCTCGGCAGATACGCAGTATTTT.

This clonotype occurred many times. The rearrangement joins TRBV7-8 to TRBJ2-1, with 12 bases aligning to TRBD2. Germline CDR1 and CDR2: SGHVS and FQNEAQ. This CDR3 is 14 amino acids long. Trimming cost V 7 bases and J 8 bases; bases outside gene matches: 6. CDR3 bases: TGTGCCAGCAACCTAGCGGGAGGGCCCGATGAGCAGTTCTTC. Its protein product is CASNLAGGPDEQFF.

V and J are TRBV12-3 or TRBV12-4 and TRBJ1-6; 9 bases align to TRBD1. V was pared by 2 bases and J by 9 bases, with 2 bases of the junction left unmatched. The CDR3 sequence is 14 residues long. CDR3 protein: CASSLNRGRSPLHF. The CDR3 region has the DNA TGTGCCAGCAGTTTAAACAGGGGGCGTTCACCCCTCCACTTT.

This clonotype was found a few times. The chain employs TRBV30 and TRBJ1-2, with D uncertain. Germline lookup yields CDR1 GTSNPN and CDR2 SVGIG (reference sequence). This CDR3 contains 14 residues. V was shortened by 4 bases and J by 0 bases, with 12 bases between the two germline ends. The CDR3 DNA follows: TGTGCCTGGAATATTCGAATGGCTAACTATGGCTACACCTTC. Protein sequence: CAWNIRMANYGYTF.

In this sample, this clonotype turned up many times. This rearrangement joins TRBV20-1 to TRBJ2-7; 7 bases match TRBD2. With 6 bases clipped from V and 9 bases from J, the junction kept 23 bases outside the gene matches. The CDR3 spans 16 residues. The V gene's germline CDR1 is DFQATT and CDR2 SNEGSKA (reference sequence). CDR3: CSAPRLADPYATRQYF. CDR3 sequence (DNA): TGCAGTGCCCCCAGACTAGCCGATCCTTACGCTACGAGGCAGTACTTC.

The chain joins TRBV10-2 to TRBJ1-6; D may be TRBD1 (5 bases). CDR1 WSHSY and CDR2 SAAADI come from the germline V gene. The CDR3 consists of 17 residues. V was pared by 0 bases and J by 0 bases, with 9 bases between. DNA for the CDR3: TGCGCCAGCAGTGAGTCAAGGGACCGCTCCTATAATTCACCCCTCCACTTT. It encodes CASSESRDRSYNSPLHF.

The table lists this clonotype with many counts. This chain links TRBV28 with TRBJ2-1; 11 bases fit TRBD2. The germline gives CDR1 MDHEN, CDR2 SYDVKM. The CDR3 runs to 16 residues. V gave up 5 bases and J gave up 3 bases; unmatched junction bases: 6. In DNA form, the CDR3 reads TGTGCCAGCAGTCCCTTAGCGGGAGGGTACTACAATGAGCAGTTCTTC. Translation gives CASSPLAGGYYNEQFF. The variable domain in full, with the rest retrieved from reference TRBV28 and TRBJ2-1, is DVKVTQSSRYLVKRTGEKVFLECVQDMDHENMFWYRQDPGLGLRLIYFSYDVKMKEKGDIPEGYSVSREKKERFSLILESASTNQTSMYLCASSPLAGGYYNEQFFGPGTRLTVL.

This clonotype came up many times. The J gene is TRBJ2-3, the V gene TRBV5-1; 8 bases line up with TRBD2. Germline CDR1 and CDR2: SGHRS and YFSETQ. V shed 4 bases and J 5 bases; nucleotides not matched to a gene: 9. There are 15 residues in the CDR3. The CDR3 here is CASSPGTSRRDTQYF. In DNA, the CDR3 is TGCGCCAGCAGCCCCGGGACTAGTCGGAGAGATACGCAGTATTTT.

The table lists this clonotype with a few counts. This rearrangement joins TRBV7-2 to TRBJ1-2, with a possible D match to TRBD1 (5 bases). Trimming cost V 2 bases and J 4 bases, with 14 bases left between them. The CDR3 sequence is 15 residues long. CDR1 SGHTA and CDR2 FQGNSA come from the germline V gene. The CDR3 loop reads CASSLSAREVYGYTF. CDR3 in DNA: TGTGCCAGCAGCTTATCGGCCAGGGAGGTCTATGGCTACACCTTC.

The chain recombines TRBV27 with TRBJ2-7, with 13 positions matching TRBD2. V was pared by 5 bases and J by 7 bases, with 17 bases of the junction left unmatched. The CDR3 sequence is 18 residues long. CDR1 is MNHEY, CDR2 SMNVEV, per germline (reference sequence). The DNA for the CDR3 is TGTGCCAGCAGTCTCTACCCTTCCACTAGCGGGGGGGCCCTGGAGCAGTACTTC. This codes for CASSLYPSTSGGALEQYF.

This chain links TRBV2 with TRBJ2-1; D tentatively fits TRBD1 or TRBD2 (5 bases each). Germline V lookup: CDR1 SNHLY, CDR2 FYNNEI. The CDR3 loop spans 14 amino acids. Between the trimmed V and J ends, which lost 4 bases and 5 bases, there was a span of 12 bases. DNA of the CDR3: TGTGCCAGCAGTGGAGCCAGGGAGAACAATGAGCAGTTCTTC. Amino acid sequence: CASSGARENNEQFF.

The table lists this clonotype with a few counts. The rearrangement uses TRBV12-3 or TRBV12-4 and TRBJ1-3, with 9 bases identical to TRBD1. Trimming at V came to 5 bases and at J to 0 bases, leaving 5 bases not matched to a gene. The length of the CDR3 is 16 residues. Here the CDR3 DNA reads TGTGCCAGCAGTCTGGACAGGGGACCCTCTGGAAACACCATATATTTT. Protein sequence: CASSLDRGPSGNTIYF.

This clonotype was detected a few times. The chain carries TRBV20-1 and TRBJ2-7; 7 nucleotides align to TRBD1. Germline V gene lookup returns CDR1 DFQATT and CDR2 SNEGSKA (reference sequence). This CDR3 spans 14 amino acids. Unmatched junction bases numbered 7, after V lost 5 bases and J lost 0 bases. The CDR3, as DNA: TGCAGTGCTGATAAAGGACAGGCCTCCTACGAGCAGTACTTC. It yields the protein CSADKGQASYEQYF.

This clonotype was counted a few times. V usage is TRBV7-2 and J usage is TRBJ1-2, with no clear D. Germline V CDR1 and CDR2: SGHTA, FQGNSA. This CDR3 contains 16 residues. Trimming removed 4 bases from V and 8 bases from J, with 23 bases in between. For the CDR3, the DNA is TGTGCCAGCAGCTCGCGACCGGGGATAGCCCCCAAGGGCTACACCTTC. This encodes CASSSRPGIAPKGYTF.

This clonotype was detected a few times. This chain uses TRBV11-2 with TRBJ2-2, with TRBD2 matching over 7 bases. Per germline, CDR1 SGHAT and CDR2 FQNNGV. The ends lost 5 bases at V and 5 bases at J; junction bases unmatched: 11. CDR3 length: 16 residues. In DNA form, the CDR3 reads TGTGCCAGCAGCCGATTCCAAGGACTAGTGACCGGGGAGCTGTTTTTT. Translation: CASSRFQGLVTGELFF. The full variable domain, rest sourced from reference TRBV11-2 and TRBJ2-2, is EAGVAQSPRYKIIEKRQSVAFWCNPISGHATLYWYQQILGQGPKLLIQFQNNGVVDDSQLPKDRFSAERLKGVDSTLKIQPAKLEDSAVYLCASSRFQGLVTGELFFGEGSRLTVL.

The rearrangement joins TRBV7-8 to TRBJ2-2; D is uncertain. Per germline, CDR1 SGHVS and CDR2 FQNEAQ. This CDR3 has 17 amino acids. Trimming removed 3 bases from V and 1 base from J, with 15 bases in between. DNA of the CDR3: TGTGCCAGCAGCTTTGTGGCCCTAGGCGAGAACACCGGGGAGCTGTTTTTT. Its protein is CASSFVALGENTGELFF.

The chain is built from TRBV10-3 and TRBJ2-6; the D is unclear. CDR3 length equals 13 residues. Germline V lookup: CDR1 ENHRY, CDR2 SYGVKD. With 8 bases removed from V and 4 bases from J, the gap between germline ends came to 9 bases. CDR3 residues: CAISVAGANVLTF. The CDR3 DNA reads as TGTGCCATCTCCGTCGCCGGGGCCAACGTCCTGACTTTC.

V and J are TRBV24-1 and TRBJ2-2, with D possibly TRBD2 on 5 matching bases. There are 12 residues in the CDR3. Germline V CDR1 and CDR2: KGHDR, SFDVKD. V lost 6 bases, J lost 6 bases, and 7 bases lay in between. The CDR3 spells CATSLASGELFF. The CDR3 DNA is TGTGCCACCAGTCTAGCCTCCGGGGAGCTGTTTTTT.

This clonotype came up a few times. The chain couples TRBV5-1 to TRBJ2-5; D uncertain. Looked up from germline, CDR1 is SGHRS and CDR2 is YFSETQ. The CDR3 loop spans 14 amino acids. V lost 0 bases and J 5 bases, leaving 11 bases between the germline ends. CDR3 protein: CASSLEGMGETQYF. DNA of the CDR3: TGCGCCAGCAGCTTGGAAGGGATGGGTGAGACCCAGTACTTC. Complete variable domain (other parts from reference TRBV5-1 and TRBJ2-5): KAGVTQTPRYLIKTRGQQVTLSCSPISGHRSVSWYQQTPGQGLQFLFEYFSETQRNKGNFPGRFSGRQFSNSRSEMNVSTLELGDSALYLCASSLEGMGETQYFGPGTRLLVL.

This clonotype was seen only a few times. The rearrangement joins TRBV4-3 to TRBJ2-3; the D gene is possibly TRBD2 (5 bases). The V gene's germline CDR1 is LGHNA and CDR2 YSLEER. V was clipped by 1 base and J by 2 bases, with 7 bases between them. The CDR3 length is 14 residues. The chain's CDR3 is CASSQGDYTDTQYF. DNA for the CDR3: TGCGCCAGCAGCCAAGGCGACTACACAGATACGCAGTATTTT.

The V and J genes are TRBV29-1 and TRBJ2-1, with D perhaps TRBD2 (5 bases). V was trimmed by 2 bases and J by 9 bases, leaving 17 bases between them. CDR3 length: 14 residues. Germline CDR1 and CDR2: SQVTM and ANQGSEA. The CDR3 DNA reads as TGCAGCGTTGAATTGGACTTTGGGGAATTTGAGCAGTTCTTC. Protein: CSVELDFGEFEQFF.

CDR3: CASSFPPPGVAGSSYNEQFF. DNA for the CDR3: TGTGCCAGCAGTTTCCCGCCCCCTGGTGTAGCGGGGAGCTCCTACAATGAGCAGTTCTTC. The chain combines TRBV27 with TRBJ2-1, with 8 bases lining up with TRBD2. The CDR3 has 20 residues. Germline assignment: CDR1 MNHEY and CDR2 SMNVEV (reference sequence). The junction had 16 bases not matched to a gene; V was cut back by 3 bases and J by 0 bases.

This chain uses TRBV6-5 with TRBJ1-1; 8 nucleotides line up with TRBD1. The CDR3 contains 14 residues. The V gene end was trimmed by 4 bases and the J gene end by 5 bases; junction bases not matched to a gene: 6. Germline V CDR1 and CDR2: MNHEY, SVGAGI. CDR3: CASSSGQGTTEAFF. DNA of the CDR3: TGTGCCAGCAGTTCTGGACAGGGTACAACTGAAGCTTTCTTT.